This TCR beta chain was retrieved from a study of cytomegalovirus exposure and HLA in healthy donors. The CDR3 has 14 residues. Germline CDR1 is MNHEY and CDR2 is SMNVEV (reference sequence). Trimming stripped 7 bases from V and 3 bases from J, with 16 bases between. The PCR made use of 60 Vbeta and 13 Jbeta primers. Original methodology: Later analysis identified tens of millions of unique TCR beta chains, approximately 10 million shared. The assay was immunoSEQ multiplex PCR, and TCRdb's table has in-frame clones only and misses some. V and J calls and clone size are copied from that table; D and trimming were computed from the DNA. The sample lists roughly 130,000 clones, around 8.5% occurring once. General study points: V- and J-gene trimming of TCR beta was linked (in a later analysis) to a missense DCLRE1C variant. Later on, an analysis showed TCR association rates differing by HLA locus, with DRB1 the most and HLA-C the fewest.

This clone was observed a handful of times. Its antigen remains unidentified. The chain recombines TRBV27 with TRBJ2-7; D gene uncertain. Sequencing was performed on PBMCs. This clonotype was sampled from a man aged 40-50 years in good health and CMV-seronegative. Written as DNA, the CDR3 is TGTGCCAGCATAATAGCCTTAAAGATCTACGAGCAGTACTTC. This codes for CASIIALKIYEQYF.